This paragraph reports one T cell receptor (beta chain). Its antigen is not known. This sample is drawn from a study of T cell responses to AZD1222 COVID-19 vaccine. Whole-study findings and limits: CD4 TCRs linked to vaccination spanned spike, dominating at 160-218 and 743-854. An increase in Spike-specific TCR breadth and depth was observed after two AZD1222 doses.

Profiled with immunoSEQ multiplex PCR; TCRdb holds only in-frame clones, not every one. The table lists approximately 70,000 clones, roughly 91% of them singletons. Germline CDR1 is DFQATT and CDR2 is SNEGSKA (reference sequence). Between the trimmed V and J ends, which lost 6 bases and 4 bases, there was a span of 9 bases. The CDR3 has 11 amino acids. The sequences come from peripheral blood, collected on day 0 of AZD1222 vaccination. V usage is TRBV20-1 and J usage is TRBJ1-2; D ambiguous. This sequence was found in an adult in good health. As DNA, the CDR3 is TGCAGTGCACCCTTCCTCTATGGCTACACCTTC. This codes for CSAPFLYGYTF.